A single TCR beta chain is shown here with its context. What it binds is not known. The data originate from a study of immune cell composition in non-small cell lung cancer. The protocol was immunoSEQ multiplex PCR, while the TCRdb copy is restricted to in-frame clones and leaves out a portion. The sample has about 5,000 clones; around 78% are singletons. After removal of 4 bases from V and 6 bases from J, the junction contained 6 bases not matched to a gene. This CDR3 is 13 amino acids long. CDR1 and CDR2 from the germline V gene are SGHRS and YFSETQ. Overall study results and limits: Tumour-associated clones >0.5% occurred in roughly 30% of adenocarcinomas, less than 80% of squamous. It was not proven that tumour-reactive clones equal dominant tumour-associated clones. Lung squamous cell carcinoma tumours had significantly higher top 10 clone scores and productive clonality than lung adenocarcinoma.

The source material was lung tumor tissue. This receptor was taken from a human donor with non-small cell lung cancer. The chain uses TRBV5-1 and TRBJ2-7; the match to TRBD1 covers 8 bases. The CDR3 here is CASSSLTGAEQYF. The CDR3, as DNA: TGCGCCAGCAGCAGTTTGACAGGGGCCGAGCAGTACTTC.